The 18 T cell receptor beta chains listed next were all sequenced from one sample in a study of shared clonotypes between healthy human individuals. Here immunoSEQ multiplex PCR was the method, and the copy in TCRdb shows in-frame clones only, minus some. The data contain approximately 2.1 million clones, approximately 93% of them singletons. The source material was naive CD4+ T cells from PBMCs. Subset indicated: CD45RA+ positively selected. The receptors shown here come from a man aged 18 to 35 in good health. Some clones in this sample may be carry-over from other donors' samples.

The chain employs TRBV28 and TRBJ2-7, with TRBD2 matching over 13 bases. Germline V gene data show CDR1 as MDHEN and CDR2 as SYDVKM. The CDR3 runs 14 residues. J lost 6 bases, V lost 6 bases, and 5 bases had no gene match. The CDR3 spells CASSPTSGRGEQYF. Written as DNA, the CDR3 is TGTGCCAGCAGCCCCACTAGCGGGAGGGGCGAGCAGTACTTC.

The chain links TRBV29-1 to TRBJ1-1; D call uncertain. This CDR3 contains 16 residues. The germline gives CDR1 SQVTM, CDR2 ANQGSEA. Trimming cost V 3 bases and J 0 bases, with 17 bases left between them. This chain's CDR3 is CSVEGRHRRMNTEAFF. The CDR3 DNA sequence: TGCAGCGTTGAGGGGAGACACCGAAGAATGAACACTGAAGCTTTCTTT.

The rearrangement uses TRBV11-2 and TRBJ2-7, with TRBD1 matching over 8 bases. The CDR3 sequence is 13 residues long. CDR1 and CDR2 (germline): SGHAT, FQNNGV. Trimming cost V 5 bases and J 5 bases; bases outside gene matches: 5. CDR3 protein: CASSADRADEQYF. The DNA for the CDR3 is TGTGCCAGCAGCGCGGACAGGGCGGACGAGCAGTACTTC.

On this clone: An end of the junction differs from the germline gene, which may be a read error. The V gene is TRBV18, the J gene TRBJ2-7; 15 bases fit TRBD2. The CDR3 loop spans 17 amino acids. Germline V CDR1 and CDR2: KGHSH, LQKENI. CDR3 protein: CASSLRTSGRDSYEQYF. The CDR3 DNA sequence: TGTGCCAGCTCACTCCGGACTAGCGGGAGGGACTCCTACGAACAGTACTTC.

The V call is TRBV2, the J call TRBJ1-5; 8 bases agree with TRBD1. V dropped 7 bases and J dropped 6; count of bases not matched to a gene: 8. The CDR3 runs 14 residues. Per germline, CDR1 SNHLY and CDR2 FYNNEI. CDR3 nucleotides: TGTGCCAGCACCCCGACAGGGGTGTTTCAGCCCCAGCATTTT. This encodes CASTPTGVFQPQHF.

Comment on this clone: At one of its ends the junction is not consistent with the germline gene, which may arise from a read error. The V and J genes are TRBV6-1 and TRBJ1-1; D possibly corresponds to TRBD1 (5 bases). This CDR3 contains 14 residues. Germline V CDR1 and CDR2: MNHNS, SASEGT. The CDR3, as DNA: TGTGCCAGCAGTGAAGGAGTTCCCCGGGGCACCCGGATCTTT. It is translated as CASSEGVPRGTRIF.

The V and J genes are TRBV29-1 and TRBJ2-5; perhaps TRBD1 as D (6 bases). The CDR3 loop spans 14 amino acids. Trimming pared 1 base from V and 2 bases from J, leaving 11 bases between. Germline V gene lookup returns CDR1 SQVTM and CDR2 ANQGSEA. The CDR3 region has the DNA TGCAGCGTTGAAGCCTTGGACAGTCAAGAGACCCAGTACTTC. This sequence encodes CSVEALDSQETQYF.

The CDR3 DNA is TGTGCCAGCAGGTTCTCCCCTCACAATGAGCAGTTCTTC. It codes for CASRFSPHNEQFF. The gene calls are TRBV6-5 and TRBJ2-1, with D unclear. The CDR3 is 13 amino acids. Germline V gene data show CDR1 as MNHEY and CDR2 as SVGAGI. Trimming shortened V by 6 bases and J by 5 bases, and 11 bases separated the two germline ends.

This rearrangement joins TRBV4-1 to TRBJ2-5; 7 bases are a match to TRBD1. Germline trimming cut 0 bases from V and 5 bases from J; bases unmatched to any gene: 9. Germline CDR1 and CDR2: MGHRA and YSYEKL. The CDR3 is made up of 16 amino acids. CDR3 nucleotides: TGCGCCAGCAGCCAAGATAGGGGGCGAATCTTTGAGACCCAGTACTTC. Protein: CASSQDRGRIFETQYF.

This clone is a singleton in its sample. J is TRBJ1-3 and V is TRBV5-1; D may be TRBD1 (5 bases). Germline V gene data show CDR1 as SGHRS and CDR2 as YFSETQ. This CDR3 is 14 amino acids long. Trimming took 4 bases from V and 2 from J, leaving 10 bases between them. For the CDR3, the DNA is TGCGCCAGCAGCCTGACAGTTGCTGGAAACACCATATATTTT. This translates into CASSLTVAGNTIYF.

The CDR3 is CASRMDSTYEQYF. The CDR3 coding sequence is TGTGCCAGCAGGATGGACAGCACCTACGAGCAGTACTTC. The chain couples TRBV6-5 to TRBJ2-7; TRBD1 is a possible D gene (6 bases). Germline CDR1 and CDR2: MNHEY and SVGAGI. The CDR3 extends over 13 amino acids. Trimming pared 6 bases from V and 2 bases from J, leaving 11 bases between.

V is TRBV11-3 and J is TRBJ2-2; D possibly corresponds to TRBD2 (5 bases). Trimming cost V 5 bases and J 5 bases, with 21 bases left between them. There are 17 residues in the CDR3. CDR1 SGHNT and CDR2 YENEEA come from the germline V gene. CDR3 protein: CASSQVLFRGETGELFF. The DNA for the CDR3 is TGTGCCAGCAGCCAGGTTTTATTCCGGGGAGAAACCGGGGAGCTGTTTTTT.

The CDR3 bases are TGTGCCAGCAAAACAGGACAGGAGGTATTAGAGCAGTACTTC. This encodes CASKTGQEVLEQYF. The chain joins TRBV6-5 to TRBJ2-7, with 7 bases matching TRBD1. Germline V gene sequence: CDR1 MNHEY, CDR2 SVGAGI. V dropped 7 bases and J dropped 7; count of bases not matched to a gene: 13. The CDR3 sequence is 14 residues long.

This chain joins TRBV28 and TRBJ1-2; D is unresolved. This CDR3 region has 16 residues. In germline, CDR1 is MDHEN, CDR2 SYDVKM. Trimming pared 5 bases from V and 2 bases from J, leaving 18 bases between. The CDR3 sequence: CASSILFPRGNYGYTF. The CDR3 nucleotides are TGTGCCAGCAGTATTCTATTTCCCAGAGGCAACTATGGCTACACCTTC.

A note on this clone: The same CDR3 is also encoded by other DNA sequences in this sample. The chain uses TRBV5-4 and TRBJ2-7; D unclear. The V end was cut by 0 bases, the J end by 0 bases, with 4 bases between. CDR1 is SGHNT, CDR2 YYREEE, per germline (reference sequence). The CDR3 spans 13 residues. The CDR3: CASSLDPSYEQYF. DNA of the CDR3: TGTGCCAGCAGCTTGGACCCCTCCTACGAGCAGTACTTC.

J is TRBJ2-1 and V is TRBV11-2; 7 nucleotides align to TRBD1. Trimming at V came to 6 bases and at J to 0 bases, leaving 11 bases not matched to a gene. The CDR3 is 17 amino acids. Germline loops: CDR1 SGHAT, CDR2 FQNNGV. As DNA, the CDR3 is TGTGCCAGCAGGCAGGGGGTCAGGGACCGCTCCTACAATGAGCAGTTCTTC. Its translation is CASRQGVRDRSYNEQFF.

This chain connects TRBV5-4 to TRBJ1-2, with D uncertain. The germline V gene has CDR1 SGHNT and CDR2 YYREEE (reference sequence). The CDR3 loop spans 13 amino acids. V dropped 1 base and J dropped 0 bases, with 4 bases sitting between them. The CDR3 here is CASSLSPNYGYTF. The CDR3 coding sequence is TGTGCCAGCAGCTTGTCCCCTAACTATGGCTACACCTTC.

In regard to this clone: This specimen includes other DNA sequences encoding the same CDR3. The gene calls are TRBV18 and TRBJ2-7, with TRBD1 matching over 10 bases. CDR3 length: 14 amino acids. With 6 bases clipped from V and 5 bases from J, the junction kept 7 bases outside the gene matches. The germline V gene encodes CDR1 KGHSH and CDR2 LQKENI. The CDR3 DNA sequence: TGTGCCAGCTCGCGACAGGGGGCGCGCAACGAGCAGTACTTC. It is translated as CASSRQGARNEQYF.